The T cell receptor (beta chain) under discussion was sequenced for a study of Ad26.COV2.S vaccination and SARS-CoV-2 variants. Points from the study as a whole: Post-vaccination breadth of spike-specific CD8+ and CD4+ T cell responses was reportedly substantial. Vaccine recipients showed a spike-specific TCR breadth that was higher than in placebo recipients. The TCR-based breadth and depth measures might underestimate overall T cell responses.

About this clone: Its antigen is unknown.

The protocol was immunoSEQ multiplex PCR, while the TCRdb copy is restricted to in-frame clones and leaves out a portion. The sample lists 300,000 to 400,000 clones, 92% occurring once. The V gene's germline CDR1 is SGDLS and CDR2 YYNGEE. The CDR3 is 15 amino acids. Trimming pared 1 base from V and 5 bases from J, leaving 16 bases between. The rearrangement uses TRBV9 and TRBJ2-7, with D unresolved. Sequenced material: peripheral blood, taken after recovery from COVID-19. The source of this sequence is a human donor who had recovered from COVID-19. The chain's CDR3 is CASSVSSPPRDEQYF. The CDR3 DNA reads as TGTGCCAGCAGCGTAAGTTCCCCACCAAGAGACGAGCAGTACTTC.